This T cell receptor beta chain was captured in a study of cytotoxic CD8 clonotypes in ibrutinib-treated CLL. Study-level background: Among the patients, over 9 presented as relapsed/refractory and around 15 as treatment-naive; 17 showed unmutated IGHV. Findings and limits, study-wide: Patients with sustained remission and those progressing were sampled at differing times.

Trimming removed 0 bases from V and 7 bases from J, with 8 bases in between. The CDR3 contains 13 residues. The germline gives CDR1 LGHNA, CDR2 YSLEER. Note on this clone: The antigen is undetermined.

Assay: immunoSEQ multiplex PCR; the TCRdb copy retains only in-frame clones and omits some. In the table there are approximately 30,000 clones, about three quarters of which are singletons. The sequence derives from a human donor with chronic lymphocytic leukemia. Here the sequenced sample was PBMCs, taken after 24 months of ibrutinib treatment. This chain joins TRBV4-3 and TRBJ2-3; D not certain. The CDR3 region has the DNA TGCGCCAGCAGCCAAGATCGCCGGAATACGCAGTATTTT. Translating gives CASSQDRRNTQYF.